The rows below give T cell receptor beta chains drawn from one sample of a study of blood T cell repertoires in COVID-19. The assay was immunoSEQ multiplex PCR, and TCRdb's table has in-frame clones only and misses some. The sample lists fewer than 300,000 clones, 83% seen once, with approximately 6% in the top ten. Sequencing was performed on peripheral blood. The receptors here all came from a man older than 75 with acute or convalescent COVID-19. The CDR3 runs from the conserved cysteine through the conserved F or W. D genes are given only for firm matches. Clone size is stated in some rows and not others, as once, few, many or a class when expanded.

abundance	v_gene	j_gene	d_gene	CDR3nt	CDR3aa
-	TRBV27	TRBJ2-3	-	TGTGCCAGCAGTTCTCTCGCGGTGAATACGCAGTATTTT	CASSSLAVNTQYF
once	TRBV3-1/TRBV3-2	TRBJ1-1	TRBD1	TGTGCCAGCAGCCAAGGGGACAGCGGGAACACTGAAGCTTTCTTT	CASSQGDSGNTEAFF
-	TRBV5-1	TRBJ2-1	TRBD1	TGCGCCAGCAGCTCAGGTTCGGACAGGGGGCGGTTCAATGAGCAGTTCTTC	CASSSGSDRGRFNEQFF
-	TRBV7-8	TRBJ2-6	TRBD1	TGTGCCAGCAGCTTAATCAGGGGGTCTTTGGCTGGGGCCAACGTCCTGACTTTC	CASSLIRGSLAGANVLTF
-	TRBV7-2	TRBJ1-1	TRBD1	TGTGCCAGCAGCTCCCAGGGGGCGAACACTGAAGCTTTCTTT	CASSSQGANTEAFF
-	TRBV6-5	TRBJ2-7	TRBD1	TGTGCCAGCAAGGATGCGGGACAGGGTGCCTACGAGCAGTACTTC	CASKDAGQGAYEQYF
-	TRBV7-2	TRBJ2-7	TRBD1	TGTGCCAGCAGCGCCGCCGGGACAGGGGGCGACGAGCAGTACTTC	CASSAAGTGGDEQYF
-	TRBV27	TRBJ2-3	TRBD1	TGTGCCAGCAGTTTATCGACAGGGGGCCAGACAGATACGCAGTATTTT	CASSLSTGGQTDTQYF
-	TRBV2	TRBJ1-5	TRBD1	TGTGCCAGCAGAGCCGGGACAGGGGGAAATCAGCCCCAGCATTTT	CASRAGTGGNQPQHF
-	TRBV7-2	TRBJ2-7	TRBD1	TGTGCCAGCAGCTTAGCGATGAGTAGGACAGGGGTCAACTACGAGCAGTACTTC	CASSLAMSRTGVNYEQYF
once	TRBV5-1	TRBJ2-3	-	TGCGCCAGCAGCCTCCGGTACCAAGACACAGATACGCAGTATTTT	CASSLRYQDTDTQYF
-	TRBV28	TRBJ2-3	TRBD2	TGTGCCAGCAGTATGACTAGCGGGGGGGCAACAGATACGCAGTATTTT	CASSMTSGGATDTQYF
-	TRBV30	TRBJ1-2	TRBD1	TGTGCCTGGAAACAGGGGGCGCACAACTATGGCTACACCTTC	CAWKQGAHNYGYTF
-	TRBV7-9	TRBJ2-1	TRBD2	TGTGCCAGCAGCCCGGGGACTAGCGGGGGTCCCTACAATGAGCAGTTCTTC	CASSPGTSGGPYNEQFF
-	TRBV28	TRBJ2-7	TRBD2	TGTGCCAGCAGTCCGCGGGAGGCTCTCGGCGAGCAGTACTTC	CASSPREALGEQYF
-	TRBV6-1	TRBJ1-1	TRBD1	TGTGCCAGCAGTGATACAGGGGGCACTGAAGCTTTCTTT	CASSDTGGTEAFF
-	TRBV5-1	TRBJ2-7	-	TGCGCCAGCAGCTTGGACAACGAGCAGTACTTC	CASSLDNEQYF
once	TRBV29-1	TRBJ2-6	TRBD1	TGCAGCGTTGGCCCGACAGGGGCTCTCTCTGGGGCCAACGTCCTGACTTTC	CSVGPTGALSGANVLTF
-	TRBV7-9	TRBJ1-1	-	TGTGCCAGCAGCCCTACAGTCAGGAACACTGAAGCTTTCTTT	CASSPTVRNTEAFF
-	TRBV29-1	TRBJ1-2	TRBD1	TGCAGCGCCCGGGGCGGACAGGGGCGCTTCTATGGCTACACCTTC	CSARGGQGRFYGYTF
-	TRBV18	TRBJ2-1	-	TGTGCCAGCTCACCACCGGGGGCGGGAGTCCTCCCTGAGCAGTTCTTC	CASSPPGAGVLPEQFF
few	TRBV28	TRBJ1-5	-	TGTGCCAGCAGTTTAGGACAGTCAGATAGCAATCAGCCCCAGCATTTT	CASSLGQSDSNQPQHF
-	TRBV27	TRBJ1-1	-	TGTGCCGGAGGCCTAAAGTGGGACACTGAAGCTTTCTTT	CAGGLKWDTEAFF
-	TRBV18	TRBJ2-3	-	TGTGCCAGCTCACCCGAGGCAGATACGCAGTATTTT	CASSPEADTQYF
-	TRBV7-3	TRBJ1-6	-	TGTGCCAGCAGCTTAAATGGAGGGTATAATTCACCCCTCCACTTT	CASSLNGGYNSPLHF
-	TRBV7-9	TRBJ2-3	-	TGTGCCAGCAGCTTAGTTGCGAACACAGATACGCAGTATTTT	CASSLVANTDTQYF
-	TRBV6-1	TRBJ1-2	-	TGTGCCAGCAGTGAAGCTTGGGGGGAAAACTATGGCTACACCTTC	CASSEAWGENYGYTF
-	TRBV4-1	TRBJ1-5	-	TGCGCCAGCAGCCAAGATCTTGCAGGGATGGAGCCCCAGCATTTT	CASSQDLAGMEPQHF
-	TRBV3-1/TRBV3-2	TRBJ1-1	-	TGTGCCAGCAGCCAAGCGGGGTTCACTGAAGCTTTCTTT	CASSQAGFTEAFF
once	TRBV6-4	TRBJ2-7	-	TGTGCCAGTCACTTAGCGGTCTACGAGCAGTACTTC	CASHLAVYEQYF
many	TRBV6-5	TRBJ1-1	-	TGTGCCAGCAGTTACGAGTTAGTGAACACTGAAGCTTTCTTT	CASSYELVNTEAFF
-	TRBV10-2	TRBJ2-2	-	TGCGCCAGCAAGATTCTAGGTTATAACACCGGGGAGCTGTTTTTT	CASKILGYNTGELFF
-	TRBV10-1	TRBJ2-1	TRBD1	TGCGCCAGCAGCGCCTCGGGCAGGGGGCTGGGAGTACGGTACAATGAGCAGTTCTTC	CASSASGRGLGVRYNEQFF
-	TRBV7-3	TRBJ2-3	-	TGTGCCAGCAGCTTAAGCGCGGGGGCCTCCACAGATACGCAGTATTTT	CASSLSAGASTDTQYF